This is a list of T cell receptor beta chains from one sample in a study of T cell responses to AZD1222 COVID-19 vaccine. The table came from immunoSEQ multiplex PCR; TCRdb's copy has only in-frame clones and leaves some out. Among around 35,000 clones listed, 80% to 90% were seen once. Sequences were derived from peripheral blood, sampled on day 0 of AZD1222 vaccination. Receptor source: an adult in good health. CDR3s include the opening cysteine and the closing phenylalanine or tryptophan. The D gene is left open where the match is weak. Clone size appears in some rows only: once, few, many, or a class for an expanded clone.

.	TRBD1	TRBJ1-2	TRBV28	TGTGCCAGCAGTTTGGGGGACAGGGTCTATGGCTACACCTTC	CASSLGDRVYGYTF
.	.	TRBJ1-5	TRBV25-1	TGTGCCAGCAGTGCTTCGACGGGTCAGCCCCAGCATTTT	CASSASTGQPQHF
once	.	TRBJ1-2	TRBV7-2	TGTGCCAGCAGCTTACAACAACAAAACTATGGCTACACCTTC	CASSLQQQNYGYTF
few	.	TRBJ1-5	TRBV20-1	TGCAGTGCTAGTGGTCCCAGGGCCCAGCATTTT	CSASGPRAQHF
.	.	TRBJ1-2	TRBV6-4	TGTGCCAGCATTAAGAGTTCGGAGGATGGCTACACCTTC	CASIKSSEDGYTF
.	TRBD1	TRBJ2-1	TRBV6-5	TGTGCCAGCAGTTACGTAGGGGGCCACAATGAGCAGTTCTTC	CASSYVGGHNEQFF
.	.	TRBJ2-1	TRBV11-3	TGTGCCAGCAGCCCCAGGGTTGAGCAGTTCTTC	CASSPRVEQFF
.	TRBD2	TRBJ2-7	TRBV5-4	TGTGCCAGCAGCTTGGGGGTAGCGGGGGGCCTCAACGAGCAGTACTTC	CASSLGVAGGLNEQYF
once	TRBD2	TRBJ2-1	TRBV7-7	TGTGCCAGCAGCTTGCGGCCAGCGGGGGGGCGACACAATGAGCAGTTCTTC	CASSLRPAGGRHNEQFF
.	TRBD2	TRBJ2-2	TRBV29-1	TGCAGCGTCAGAGCGGGAGGGAACACCGGGGAGCTGTTTTTT	CSVRAGGNTGELFF
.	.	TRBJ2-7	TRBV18	TGTGCCAGCTCACCATCCCAGGTGAGGGAGCAGTACTTC	CASSPSQVREQYF
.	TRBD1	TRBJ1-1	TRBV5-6	TGTGCCAGCAGCTTTAACCAGGGGGGTGGCACTGAAGCTTTCTTT	CASSFNQGGGTEAFF
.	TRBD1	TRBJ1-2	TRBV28	TGTGCCAGCAGTTCCACCCCGGGGACAGGGATAGGGGGTTCTAACTATGGCTACACCTTC	CASSSTPGTGIGGSNYGYTF
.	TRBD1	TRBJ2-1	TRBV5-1	TGCGCCAGCAGCCCACAGACAGGGAACAATGAGCAGTTCTTC	CASSPQTGNNEQFF
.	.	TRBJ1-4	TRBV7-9	TGTGCCAGCAGCTTAGTGACCGATAATGAAAAACTGTTTTTT	CASSLVTDNEKLFF